This TCR beta chain was identified during a study of breast tumors, draining lymph nodes, adjacent tissues. Notes on the study in general: Tumors had less TCR diversity than lymph nodes, more than nontumor tissue. Tumor T cell lymph node origin was a supported hypothesis, not proven.

A word on this clonotype: The target antigen is unknown. This may be a read error, as it is one base from a much larger clone. The limits of the CDR3 on the DNA are not certain, so only TCRdb's listed CDR3 is given.

TCRdb independently ran MiXCR on the multiplex PCR reads; one entry per CDR3 protein. The data contain some 120,000 distinct CDR3 sequences, just under 20% of them singletons. Breast cancer patients provided tissue from their axillary draining lymph nodes. The TCR comes from a female donor with breast cancer. Some clones in this sample may be carry-over from other donors' samples. The sample taken for sequencing was axillary lymph node tissue.

Here the CDR3 reads CASSVGAGALADTEYF. V and J are TRBV9 and TRBJ2-3; TRBD2 is the table's D call and was not checked against the DNA. Germline assignment: CDR1 SGDLS and CDR2 YYNGEE. The CDR3 totals 16 residues, both ends included.